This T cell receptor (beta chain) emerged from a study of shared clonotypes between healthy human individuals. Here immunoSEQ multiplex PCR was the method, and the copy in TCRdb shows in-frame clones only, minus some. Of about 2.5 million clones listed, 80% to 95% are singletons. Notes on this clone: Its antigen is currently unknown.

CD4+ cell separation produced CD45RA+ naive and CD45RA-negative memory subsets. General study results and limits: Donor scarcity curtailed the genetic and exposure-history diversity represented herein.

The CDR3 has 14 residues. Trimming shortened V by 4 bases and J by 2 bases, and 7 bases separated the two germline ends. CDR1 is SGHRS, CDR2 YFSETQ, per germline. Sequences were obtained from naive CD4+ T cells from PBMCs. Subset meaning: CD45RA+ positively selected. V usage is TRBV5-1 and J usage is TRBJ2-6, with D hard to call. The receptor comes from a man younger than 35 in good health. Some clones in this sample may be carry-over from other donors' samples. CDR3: CASSPSAGANVLTF. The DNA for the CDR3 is TGCGCCAGCAGCCCTAGTGCTGGGGCCAACGTCCTGACTTTC.